The entry below describes one TCR beta chain. Its antigen is not identified. The sequenced fragment ends 3 residues before the CDR3 boundary, so the rest is inferred from the germline J gene. These data belong to a study of T cells in women clearing cervical HPV infection. Study-wide points: Effector/memory and HPV-specific T cells were not isolated, and association timing is unknown. TRBV6-7 relative abundance averaged 0.11% in cases and 0.15% to 0.2% in controls.

Germline V gene lookup returns CDR1 MDHEN and CDR2 SYDVKM. CDR3 length: 15 amino acids. All donors had a single incident cervical HPV16 infection, not prevalent. Method: immunoSEQ multiplex PCR; TCRdb's copy keeps in-frame clones and lacks some. This repertoire includes around 30,000 clones. The chain uses TRBV28 and TRBJ1-2; D possibly corresponds to TRBD1 (6 bases). The TCR comes from a woman between 18 and 70 years old with a cervical HPV16 infection that either progressed to CIN3+ or cleared (not recorded which). The sequencing input was blood buffy coat. The CDR3 sequence: CASSTGSGGPKGYTF. The covered CDR3 bases are TGTGCCAGCAGTACCGGGAGCGGGGGGCCCAAGGGC.